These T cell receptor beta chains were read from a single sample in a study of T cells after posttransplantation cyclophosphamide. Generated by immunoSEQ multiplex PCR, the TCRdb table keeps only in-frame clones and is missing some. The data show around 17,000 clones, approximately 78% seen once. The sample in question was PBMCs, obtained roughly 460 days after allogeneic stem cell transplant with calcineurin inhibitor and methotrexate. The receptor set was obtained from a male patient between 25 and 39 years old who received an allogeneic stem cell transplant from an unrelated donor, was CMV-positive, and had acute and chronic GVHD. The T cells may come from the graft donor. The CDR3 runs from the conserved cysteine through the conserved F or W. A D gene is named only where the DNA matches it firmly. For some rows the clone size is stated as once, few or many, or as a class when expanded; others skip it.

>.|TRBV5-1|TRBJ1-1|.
TGCGCCAGCAGCTTCACAGGGTTCCAGAACACTGAAGCTTTCTTT
CASSFTGFQNTEAFF
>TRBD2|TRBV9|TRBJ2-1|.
TGTGCCAGCAGTACTAGCGGGAACTCCTACAATGAGCAGTTCTTC
CASSTSGNSYNEQFF
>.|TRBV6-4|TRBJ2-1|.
TGTGCCAGCAGTGACTCGAGAAACAGGGTGAGCAATGAGCAGTTCTTC
CASSDSRNRVSNEQFF
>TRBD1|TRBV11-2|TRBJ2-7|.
TGTGCCAGCAGCCACCTGGCCGGACAGGGGGCGGGCGAGCAGTACTTC
CASSHLAGQGAGEQYF
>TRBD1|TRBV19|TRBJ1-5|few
TGTGCCAGTAGCCAGGGGGCCGATCAGCCCCAGCATTTT
CASSQGADQPQHF
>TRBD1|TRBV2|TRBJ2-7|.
TGTGCCAGCAGGATAGACAGGGGGCGCGGTACCTACGAGCAGTACTTC
CASRIDRGRGTYEQYF
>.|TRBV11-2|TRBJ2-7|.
TGTGCCAGCAGCTTCGGTGGCCGGGGGTACGAGCAGTACTTC
CASSFGGRGYEQYF
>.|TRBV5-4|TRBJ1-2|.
TGTGCCAGCTTGGTTAACTTACCAGGAAAGACCTATGGCTACACCTTC
CASLVNLPGKTYGYTF
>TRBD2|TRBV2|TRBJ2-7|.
TGTGCCAGCAGAGTTGGACTAGCGGACTACGAGCAGTACTTC
CASRVGLADYEQYF
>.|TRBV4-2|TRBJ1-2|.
TGTGCCAGCAGCCAAGACCTAGCCTATAATTATGGCTACACCTTC
CASSQDLAYNYGYTF
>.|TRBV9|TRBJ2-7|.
TGTGCCAGCAGCGTAGACGACAGAACCTACGAGCAGTACTTC
CASSVDDRTYEQYF
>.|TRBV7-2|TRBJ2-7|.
TGTGCCAGCAGCTTAGCCCAGGGGAACGAGCAGTACTTC
CASSLAQGNEQYF
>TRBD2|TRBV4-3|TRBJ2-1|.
TGCGCCAGCAGCCAAGATTGGACTAGCGGATTCAATGAGCAGTTCTTC
CASSQDWTSGFNEQFF
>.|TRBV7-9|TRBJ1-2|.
TGTGCCAGCAGCTTGATGGACTTGGATGGCTACACCTTC
CASSLMDLDGYTF
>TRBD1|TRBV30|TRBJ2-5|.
TGTGCCTGGAGATCGCAGGGGGCAGGAGAGACCCAGTACTTC
CAWRSQGAGETQYF
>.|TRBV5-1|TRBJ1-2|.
TGCGCCAGCAGCTTGGGACAACCGTCCGATGGCTACACCTTC
CASSLGQPSDGYTF
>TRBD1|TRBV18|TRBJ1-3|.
TGTGCCAGCTCGTTAGGGGGCCCTGGAAACACCATATATTTT
CASSLGGPGNTIYF
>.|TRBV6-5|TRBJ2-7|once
TGTGCCAGCAGAGGGTTCCGGAGGGCCTACGAGCAGTACTTC
CASRGFRRAYEQYF
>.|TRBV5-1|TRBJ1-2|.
TGCGCCAGCAGCTTCGAGGACAGAGCTAACTATGGCTACACCTTC
CASSFEDRANYGYTF
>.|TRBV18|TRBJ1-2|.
TGTGCCAGCTCACCAAGCCAGGGAGGCTACACCTTC
CASSPSQGGYTF
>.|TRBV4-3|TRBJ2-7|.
TGCGCCAGCAGCCAAGATCTCGGGACTCCTACTTACGAGCAGTACTTC
CASSQDLGTPTYEQYF
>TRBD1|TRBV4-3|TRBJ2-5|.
TGCGCCAGCAGCCAAGAAGGGACAGGGGGCCTGGAGACTCAGTACTTC
CASSQEGTGGLETQYF
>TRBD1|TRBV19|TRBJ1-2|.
TGTGCCAGTAAACAGGGGTATGGCTACACCTTC
CASKQGYGYTF
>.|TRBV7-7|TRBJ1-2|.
TGTGCCAGCAGCTTAGCCGGGTCAGTCTTGGATAACTATGGCTACACCTTC
CASSLAGSVLDNYGYTF
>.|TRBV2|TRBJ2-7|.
TGTGCCAGCACTGGGACATCGAGAGGCTACGAGCAGTACTTC
CASTGTSRGYEQYF
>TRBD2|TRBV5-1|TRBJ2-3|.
TGCGCCAGCAGCCCAGGACTAGCGGGAGGCGTCACAGATACGCAGTATTTT
CASSPGLAGGVTDTQYF
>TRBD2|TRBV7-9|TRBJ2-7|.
TGTGCCAGCAGCTTAACCAGACCTACTAGCGGGCCGACCGGCGAGCAGTACTTC
CASSLTRPTSGPTGEQYF
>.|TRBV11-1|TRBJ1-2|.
TGTGCCAGCAGCTCCGACAGTCACTATGGCTACACCTTC
CASSSDSHYGYTF
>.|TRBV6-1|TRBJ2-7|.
TGTGCCAGCAGTGAATTGGGCTGGCCCCACGAGCAGTACTTC
CASSELGWPHEQYF
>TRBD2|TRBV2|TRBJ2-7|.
TGTGCCAGCAGTGAAACTAGCGGGGGGGGCTACGAGCAGTACTTC
CASSETSGGGYEQYF
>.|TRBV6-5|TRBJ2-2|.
TGTGCCAGCAGTTACTCGTCCCAGAACACCGGGGAGCTGTTTTTT
CASSYSSQNTGELFF
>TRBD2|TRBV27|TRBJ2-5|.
TGTGCCAGCAGTTTATCCTTTACTAGCGGATGGGAGACCCAGTACTTC
CASSLSFTSGWETQYF
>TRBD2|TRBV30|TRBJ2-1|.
TGTGCCTGGAATGGGGCGGGAGGGGCTTTCGATGAGCAGTTCTTC
CAWNGAGGAFDEQFF
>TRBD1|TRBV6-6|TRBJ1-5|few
TGTGCCAGCAGCCATGGGACAGGGGCGAATCAGCCCCAGCATTTT
CASSHGTGANQPQHF
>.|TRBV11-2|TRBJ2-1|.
TGTGCCAGCAGCTTAGGCCTTTTCGAGAGCTCCTACAATGAGCAGTTCTTC
CASSLGLFESSYNEQFF
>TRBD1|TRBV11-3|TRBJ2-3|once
TGTGCCAGCAGCGCGACAGGGGGAAATACGCAGTATTTT
CASSATGGNTQYF
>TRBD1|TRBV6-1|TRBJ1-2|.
TGTGCCAGCAGAAGGACCGGACAGGGGGCGACTGGCTACACCTTC
CASRRTGQGATGYTF
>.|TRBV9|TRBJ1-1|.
TGTGCCAGCAGCGTAGAACCCGGAGGAGCCCCGAACACTGAAGCTTTCTTT
CASSVEPGGAPNTEAFF
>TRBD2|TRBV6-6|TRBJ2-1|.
TGTGCCAGCAGTCTCACCCGGGGGGGGGCCGGTGATGAGCAGTTCTTC
CASSLTRGGAGDEQFF
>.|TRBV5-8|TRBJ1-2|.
TGTGCCAGCAGCCGGAGGCAACTTGGCTACACCTTC
CASSRRQLGYTF
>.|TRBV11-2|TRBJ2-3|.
TGTGCCAGCAGCCCCCCTCCTAGTGCAGATACGCAGTATTTT
CASSPPPSADTQYF
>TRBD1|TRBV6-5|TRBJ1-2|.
TGTGCCAGCAGTTTAAACAGGGGCCCATCACACTATGGCTACACCTTC
CASSLNRGPSHYGYTF
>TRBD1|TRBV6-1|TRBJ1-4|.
TGTGCCAGCAGCGGCCGGGACAGTGGAGAAAAACTGTTTTTT
CASSGRDSGEKLFF
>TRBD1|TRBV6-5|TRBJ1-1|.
TGTGCCAGCAGCTACAACCGGGACAGGGCAGCTTTCTTT
CASSYNRDRAAFF
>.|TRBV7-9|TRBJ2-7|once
TGTGCCAGCAGCGATCCCTTGAAGGGGTACGAGCAGTACTTC
CASSDPLKGYEQYF
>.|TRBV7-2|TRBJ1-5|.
TGTGCCAGCAGTCATTTAACAGGTGATAGCAATCAGCCCCAGCATTTT
CASSHLTGDSNQPQHF
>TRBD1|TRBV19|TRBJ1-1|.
TGTGCCAGTAGTATACAGGGGGACACTGAAGCTTTCTTT
CASSIQGDTEAFF
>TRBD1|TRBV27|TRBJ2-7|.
TGTGCCAGCAGTTTACGGGTCGGGACAGGGGACTACGAGCAGTACTTC
CASSLRVGTGDYEQYF
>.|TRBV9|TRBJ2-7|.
TGTGCCAGCAGCCCGCCCCAGGGCGAGCAGTACTTC
CASSPPQGEQYF
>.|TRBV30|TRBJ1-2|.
TGTGCCTGGAGTGTTGGGCGCTATGGCTACACCTTC
CAWSVGRYGYTF
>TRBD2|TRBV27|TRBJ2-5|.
TGTGCCAGCAGTCCCGGACTAGCGGGGAAGGAGTTTGAGGAGACCCAGTACTTC
CASSPGLAGKEFEETQYF
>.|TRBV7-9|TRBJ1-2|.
TGTGCCAGCAGCTTAGAACTTACCGCGTCCGATGGCTACACCTTC
CASSLELTASDGYTF
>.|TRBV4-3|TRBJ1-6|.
TGCGCCAGCAGCCTCATACAGGGTAGCAATAATTCACCCCTCCACTTT
CASSLIQGSNNSPLHF